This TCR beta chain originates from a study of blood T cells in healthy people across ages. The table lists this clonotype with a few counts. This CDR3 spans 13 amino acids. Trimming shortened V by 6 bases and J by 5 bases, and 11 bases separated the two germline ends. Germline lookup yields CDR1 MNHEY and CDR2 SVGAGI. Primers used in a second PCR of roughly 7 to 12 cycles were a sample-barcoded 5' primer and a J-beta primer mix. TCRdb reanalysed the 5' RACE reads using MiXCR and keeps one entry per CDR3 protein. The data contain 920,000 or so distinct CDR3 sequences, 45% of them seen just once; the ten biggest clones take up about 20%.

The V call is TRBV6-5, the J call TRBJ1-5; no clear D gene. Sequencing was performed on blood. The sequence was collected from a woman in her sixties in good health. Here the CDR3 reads CASSPRGHQPQHF. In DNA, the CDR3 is TGTGCCAGCAGCCCCCGAGGTCATCAGCCCCAGCATTTT.